This note documents a single T cell receptor (beta chain) sequence. The CDR3 totals 14 residues. Looked up from germline, CDR1 is LGHDT and CDR2 is YNNKEL (reference sequence). V lost 2 bases and J lost 10; bases outside the gene matches: 5. Seattle participants joined during active infection and were tracked over time. Libraries were prepared by immunoSEQ multiplex PCR; TCRdb keeps only in-frame clonotypes and omits some of them. The sample records about 300,000 clones, more than 85% being singletons. This entry is derived from a study of blood T cell repertoires in COVID-19. Across the whole study: Acute-phase and convalescent COVID-19 samples originated in the United States, Italy and Spain. Sample material is recorded as cDNA or gDNA derived from T cells, B-cell-depleted T cells, or PBMCs.

The chain carries TRBV3-1 (or the pseudogene TRBV3-2) and TRBJ2-1; TRBD2 matches 10 bases. This TCR was recovered from a woman aged 30 to 39 with COVID-19, enrolled during active disease. The sequenced material came from peripheral blood. CDR3 DNA: TGTGCCAGCAGCCAATCCGGGACTAGCGAGGAGCAGTTCTTC. Translated, it gives CASSQSGTSEEQFF.